The 5 T cell receptor beta chains listed next were all sequenced from one sample in a study of long-term antiretroviral therapy in people with HIV. They ran version v3.0 of the immunoSEQ assay at survey level. Sequencing was performed with immunoSEQ multiplex PCR; in TCRdb, only in-frame clones are kept and a portion is missing. Of roughly 15,000 clones listed, around 85% were seen once; the top ten hold about 14%. The starting material was unsorted PBMCs, obtained 1.2 to 1.3 years before starting antiretroviral therapy. The origin of the receptors is a man aged 30 to 39 with HIV.

This clone was recorded once. This chain connects TRBV6-5 to TRBJ2-2; perhaps TRBD2 as D (7 bases). Germline loops: CDR1 MNHEY, CDR2 SVGAGI. The V end was cut by 4 bases, the J end by 6 bases, with 18 bases between. CDR3 length equals 16 residues. The CDR3 DNA reads as TGTGCCAGCAGTTTCGCCGGGGGGAGGGGGTCCGGGGAGCTGTTTTTT. This codes for CASSFAGGRGSGELFF.

The CDR3 loop reads CASSWVSDTQYF. The DNA of the CDR3 is TGTGCCAGCAGTTGGGTTTCAGATACGCAGTATTTT. The V gene is TRBV28, the J gene TRBJ2-3; D unresolved. Germline values: CDR1 MDHEN, CDR2 SYDVKM. V lost 4 bases and J 4 bases, leaving 6 bases between the germline ends. The CDR3 covers 12 residues.

This clone was counted only a few times. This chain uses TRBV5-1 with TRBJ2-3; 10 bases are a match to TRBD1. This CDR3 has 18 amino acids. CDR1 SGHRS and CDR2 YFSETQ come from the germline V gene. V shed 0 bases, J shed 1 base, and the junction held 8 bases outside the gene matches. The CDR3 loop is CASSLGDRGPLGTDTQYF. DNA of the CDR3: TGCGCCAGCAGCTTGGGGGACAGGGGACCCCTTGGCACAGATACGCAGTATTTT.

The genes are TRBV2 and TRBJ1-2; TRBD1 matches 7 bases. Unmatched junction bases numbered 7, after V lost 6 bases and J lost 3 bases. The CDR3 sequence is 14 residues long. The germline V gene has CDR1 SNHLY and CDR2 FYNNEI. The CDR3 region is CASRADRVDYGYTF. CDR3 DNA: TGTGCCAGCAGGGCTGACAGGGTAGACTATGGCTACACCTTC.

To note about this clone: Germline is not matched at one junction end, which may reflect a read error. CDR3 DNA: TGTGTCAGCAGGGTAGGGATACACGAGCAGTACTTC. This translates into CVSRVGIHEQYF. The rearrangement links TRBV6-6 to TRBJ2-7; D possibly corresponds to TRBD1 (5 bases). Germline V CDR1 and CDR2: MNHNY, SVGAGI (reference sequence). The CDR3 length is 12 residues.